These 30 T cell receptor beta chains came from one sample sequenced in a study of blood T cell repertoires in COVID-19. Sequencing used immunoSEQ multiplex PCR; TCRdb keeps in-frame clones, though not all of them. The profile covers about 150,000 clones, with approximately 86% appearing a single time and 10% to 13% taken by the ten largest. The sequencing sample was made of peripheral blood. These receptors all come from a woman over 75 with active or convalescent COVID-19.

The V call is TRBV6-1, the J call TRBJ1-5; unclear D gene. The CDR3 extends over 14 amino acids. The V gene's germline CDR1 is MNHNS and CDR2 SASEGT. V was shortened by 5 bases and J by 6 bases, with 14 bases between the two germline ends. The CDR3, as DNA: TGTGCCAGCAGTTATAACGGCGAGGGTCAGCCCCAGCATTTT. It specifies CASSYNGEGQPQHF.

The chain has TRBV6-1 and TRBJ1-5, with 8 bases lining up with TRBD1. CDR3 size: 13 residues. Germline V gene lookup returns CDR1 MNHNS and CDR2 SASEGT. V was clipped by 2 bases and J by 7 bases; unmatched bases: 1. CDR3 sequence reads: CASSEYRGQPQHF. CDR3 nucleotides: TGTGCCAGCAGTGAATACAGGGGGCAGCCCCAGCATTTT.

This rearrangement joins TRBV27 to TRBJ2-3, with TRBD1 matching 9 bases. The CDR3 has 16 residues. Germline V gene sequence: CDR1 MNHEY, CDR2 SMNVEV (reference sequence). V shed 5 bases and J 8 bases; nucleotides not matched to a gene: 14. The CDR3 reads CASSPGTGTRHGTQYF. CDR3 bases: TGTGCCAGCAGTCCCGGGACAGGGACCAGACATGGTACGCAGTATTTT.

The rearrangement uses TRBV18 and TRBJ1-1; perhaps TRBD1 as D (6 bases). Per germline, CDR1 KGHSH and CDR2 LQKENI. V was shortened by 0 bases and J by 1 base, with 9 bases between the two germline ends. The CDR3 has 15 amino acids. CDR3 in DNA: TGTGCCAGCTCACCACCGGTACAGGGGAACACTGAAGCTTTCTTT. Protein product: CASSPPVQGNTEAFF.

In the case of this clone: Different DNA sequences within this sample yield the same CDR3. The V and J genes are TRBV14 and TRBJ2-5, with TRBD2 matching over 8 bases. V shed 5 bases, J shed 1 base, and the junction held 6 bases outside the gene matches. The CDR3 sequence is 15 residues long. Germline CDR1 reads SGHDN; CDR2 reads FVKESK. The CDR3 protein is CASSDQGTSQETQYF. The DNA of the CDR3 is TGTGCCAGCAGCGATCAAGGGACTAGCCAAGAGACCCAGTACTTC.

This rearrangement joins TRBV11-3 to TRBJ2-5, with D perhaps TRBD1 (6 bases). Trimming took off 5 bases at V and 5 bases at J, with 15 bases between the two ends. CDR1 SGHNT and CDR2 YENEEA come from the germline V gene. The CDR3 totals 14 residues. CDR3 residues: CASSPGQSAETQYF. The CDR3 DNA is TGTGCCAGCAGCCCTGGACAGTCTGCGGAGACCCAGTACTTC.

The chain couples TRBV18 to TRBJ1-2; D remains ambiguous. Germline-derived CDR1 and CDR2 are KGHSH and LQKENI. The CDR3 totals 13 residues. The ends were cut back, 2 bases at V and 2 bases at J, with 6 bases in the middle. The CDR3 region has the DNA TGTGCCAGCTCACCAGTCGGGAACTATGGCTACACCTTC. It codes for CASSPVGNYGYTF.

The genes are TRBV10-3 and TRBJ2-3, with 11 bases fitting TRBD2. The V and J ends lost 4 bases and 5 bases, in that order; junction bases with no gene match: 11. CDR1 and CDR2 (germline): ENHRY, SYGVKD. This CDR3 is 17 amino acids long. CDR3 loop: CAISAGLAGRILDTQYF. The CDR3 DNA is TGTGCCATCAGTGCCGGACTAGCGGGTAGAATTTTAGATACGCAGTATTTT.

This chain links TRBV7-2 with TRBJ2-3; 12 positions agree with TRBD2. Unmatched junction bases numbered 1, after V lost 1 base and J lost 5 bases. CDR3 length equals 15 residues. In germline, CDR1 is SGHTA, CDR2 FQGNSA. The CDR3 nucleotides are TGTGCCAGCAGCTTAGGACTAGCGGGAGTAGATACGCAGTATTTT. Translation: CASSLGLAGVDTQYF.

The chain recombines TRBV2 with TRBJ1-1; 7 bases are shared with TRBD1. CDR1 is SNHLY, CDR2 FYNNEI, per germline. J gave up 1 base and V 5 bases, and 4 bases lay outside the gene matches. The CDR3 runs to 14 residues. CDR3 residues: CASSSQGGNTEAFF. The CDR3, as DNA: TGTGCCAGCAGTTCCCAGGGGGGGAACACTGAAGCTTTCTTT.

V gene TRBV28 combines with J gene TRBJ1-1; no reliable D call. The CDR3 loop spans 13 amino acids. CDR1 and CDR2 (germline): MDHEN, SYDVKM. V shed 7 bases and J shed 5 bases, with 14 bases lying between them. CDR3 sequence reads: CASTRLDGTEAFF. For the CDR3, the DNA is TGTGCCAGCACTCGTCTCGACGGGACTGAAGCTTTCTTT.

V is TRBV20-1 and J is TRBJ1-3; D is unclear. The V end lost 5 bases, the J end lost 7 bases, and 9 bases lay between the germline ends. Germline-derived CDR1 and CDR2 are DFQATT and SNEGSKA (reference sequence). The CDR3 runs to 11 residues. The CDR3 coding sequence is TGCAGTGCTCTCCACGGGAACACCATATATTTT. This sequence encodes CSALHGNTIYF.

In DNA form, the CDR3 reads TGTGCCAGCAGCCAAAGCTCAAGGCCTAGCGGGAGAGGAGAGACCCAGTACTTC. Translating it yields CASSQSSRPSGRGETQYF. The rearrangement uses TRBV3-1 (or the pseudogene TRBV3-2) and TRBJ2-5, with 10 bases matching TRBD2. J lost 4 bases, V lost 2 bases, and 13 bases had no gene match. Germline CDR1 is LGHDT and CDR2 is YNNKEL (reference sequence). The CDR3 is made up of 18 amino acids.

This sequence joins TRBV7-9 and TRBJ2-7, with TRBD1 matching 11 bases. This CDR3 region has 17 residues. V gave up 5 bases and J gave up 3 bases; unmatched junction bases: 12. Per the germline V gene, CDR1 is SEHNR and CDR2 is FQNEAQ (reference sequence). This CDR3 is CASSPQKAGTGGYEQYF. DNA of the CDR3: TGTGCCAGCAGCCCACAAAAGGCCGGGACAGGGGGCTACGAGCAGTACTTC.

The chain is built from TRBV7-3 and TRBJ2-1, with TRBD2 matching over 8 bases. Per germline, CDR1 SGHTA and CDR2 FQGTGA. V was clipped by 5 bases and J by 9 bases; unmatched bases: 0. The CDR3 totals 11 residues. The CDR3: CASSAGGEQFF. For the CDR3, the DNA is TGTGCCAGCAGCGCGGGGGGTGAGCAGTTCTTC.

This clone was seen a few times. The V call is TRBV9, the J call TRBJ1-6, with 7 bases identical to TRBD1. CDR1 is SGDLS, CDR2 YYNGEE, per germline. This CDR3 contains 15 residues. V shed 7 bases, J shed 6 bases, and the junction held 10 bases outside the gene matches. The CDR3 region has the DNA TGTGCCAGCGGAAATGGTCAGGGGGGTAATTCACCCCTCCACTTT. The encoded protein is CASGNGQGGNSPLHF.

This chain connects TRBV9 to TRBJ2-1; 8 bases fit TRBD2. V lost 0 bases and J lost 9; bases outside the gene matches: 20. The germline V gene has CDR1 SGDLS and CDR2 YYNGEE. The CDR3 spans 19 residues. The CDR3 reads CASSVGLWMAGGAGSEQFF. The CDR3 DNA sequence: TGTGCCAGCAGCGTAGGGCTATGGATGGCGGGAGGTGCGGGGAGTGAGCAGTTCTTC.

CDR3 in DNA: TGTGCCAGCAGTTACCGGGACAGGGGGGACTATGGCTACACCTTC. The encoded protein is CASSYRDRGDYGYTF. The rearrangement uses TRBV6-6 and TRBJ1-2; 11 bases fit TRBD1. The CDR3 totals 15 residues. After removal of 2 bases from V and 3 bases from J, the junction contained 2 bases not matched to a gene. Germline CDR1 reads MNHNY; CDR2 reads SVGAGI (reference sequence).

The chain combines TRBV7-3 with TRBJ2-3; 7 nucleotides match TRBD2. The V and J ends lost 0 bases and 3 bases, in that order; junction bases with no gene match: 6. The CDR3 is made up of 16 amino acids. Germline loops: CDR1 SGHTA, CDR2 FQGTGA. CDR3: CASSLTRWEGTDTQYF. CDR3 nucleotide sequence: TGTGCCAGCAGCTTAACGAGGTGGGAGGGGACAGATACGCAGTATTTT.

CDR3 residues: CASREDREVGYGYTF. Here the CDR3 DNA reads TGTGCCAGCAGGGAGGACAGGGAGGTAGGATATGGCTACACCTTC. J is TRBJ1-2 and V is TRBV28; 8 nucleotides line up with TRBD1. Germline values: CDR1 MDHEN, CDR2 SYDVKM. CDR3 length: 15 residues. The junction had 11 bases not matched to a gene; V was cut back by 6 bases and J by 5 bases.

This chain uses TRBV7-8 with TRBJ2-3, with 10 bases lining up with TRBD2. There are 23 residues in the CDR3. V trimming: 5 bases; J trimming: 0 bases; junction bases outside the gene matches: 26. Germline CDR1 is SGHVS and CDR2 is FQNEAQ. As DNA, the CDR3 is TGTGCCAGCAGCCCCCTGTTGGTTTTTGGGGAGGGGTGGACTAGCGGTAGCACAGATACGCAGTATTTT. This encodes CASSPLLVFGEGWTSGSTDTQYF.

V is TRBV29-1 and J is TRBJ1-1, with D maybe TRBD1 (5 bases). The germline V and J ends were trimmed by 4 bases and 0 bases, with 15 bases remaining between them. From germline, CDR1 is SQVTM and CDR2 ANQGSEA. This CDR3 contains 15 residues. The CDR3 DNA reads as TGCAGCGTTGGGGCAGGGTGGGGAATGAACACTGAAGCTTTCTTT. This sequence encodes CSVGAGWGMNTEAFF.

V gene TRBV9 combines with J gene TRBJ2-3, with 7 bases identical to TRBD1. Germline V gene data show CDR1 as SGDLS and CDR2 as YYNGEE. CDR3 length: 16 amino acids. V lost 4 bases to trimming and J lost 4 bases; unmatched junction nucleotides: 12. CDR3 nucleotide sequence: TGTGCCAGCAGCTTCGGACAGGCGACGTCCTCAGATACGCAGTATTTT. Translating it yields CASSFGQATSSDTQYF.

This clone has just a few counts. The chain uses TRBV28 and TRBJ1-5; D possibly corresponds to TRBD1 (5 bases). Germline V gene sequence: CDR1 MDHEN, CDR2 SYDVKM. The CDR3 consists of 16 residues. V was shortened by 4 bases and J by 3 bases, with 16 bases between the two germline ends. CDR3 sequence: CASSSLGAGPNQPQHF. CDR3 DNA: TGTGCCAGCAGTTCCCTTGGAGCGGGGCCCAATCAGCCCCAGCATTTT.

This chain links TRBV5-1 with TRBJ1-1; D remains ambiguous. From germline, CDR1 is SGHRS and CDR2 YFSETQ. The CDR3 extends over 16 amino acids. With 1 base removed from V and 0 bases from J, the gap between germline ends came to 13 bases. The CDR3 loop reads CASSLQGGLLNTEAFF. The CDR3 DNA sequence: TGCGCCAGCAGCTTGCAAGGCGGACTTCTGAACACTGAAGCTTTCTTT.

The chain recombines TRBV6-5 with TRBJ2-1; possible D gene TRBD2, 7 bases. The CDR3 runs 14 residues. Germline loops: CDR1 MNHEY, CDR2 SVGAGI. V was clipped by 5 bases and J by 7 bases, with 15 bases between them. DNA of the CDR3: TGTGCCAGCAGTCAAAGGGGGGGTACGAATGAGCAGTTCTTC. Protein: CASSQRGGTNEQFF.

The genes are TRBV9 and TRBJ2-7; D is possibly TRBD2 (6 bases). CDR1 is SGDLS, CDR2 YYNGEE, per germline. V was pared by 0 bases and J by 0 bases, with 13 bases between. The CDR3 length is 16 residues. The CDR3 spells CASSVAGYGSSYEQYF. Written as DNA, the CDR3 is TGTGCCAGCAGCGTAGCCGGTTACGGGAGCTCCTACGAGCAGTACTTC.

This chain links TRBV18 with TRBJ1-2, with no clear D. V lost 2 bases and J 2 bases, leaving 12 bases between the germline ends. Germline assignment: CDR1 KGHSH and CDR2 LQKENI. This CDR3 has 15 amino acids. For the CDR3, the DNA is TGTGCCAGCTCACCAGTGGTTGCCGCGAACTATGGCTACACCTTC. It yields the protein CASSPVVAANYGYTF. The whole variable domain, remainder taken from reference TRBV18 and TRBJ1-2, is NAGVMQNPRHLVRRRGQEARLRCSPMKGHSHVYWYRQLPEEGLKFMVYLQKENIIDESGMPKERFSAEFPKEGPSILRIQQVVRGDSAAYFCASSPVVAANYGYTFGSGTRLTVV.

This chain connects TRBV11-1 to TRBJ2-1; 10 nucleotides line up with TRBD2. CDR3 length equals 15 residues. The J segment lost 4 bases and the V segment lost 5 bases, leaving 5 bases of the junction unmatched. Germline-derived CDR1 and CDR2 are SGHAT and FQDESV (reference sequence). CDR3 sequence: CASSQSGRGYNEQFF. The CDR3 DNA follows: TGTGCCAGCAGCCAAAGCGGGAGGGGTTACAATGAGCAGTTCTTC.

This clone was observed a single time. The chain has TRBV27 and TRBJ1-1; tentatively, D is TRBD1 (5 bases). The CDR3 has 18 amino acids. The germline V gene encodes CDR1 MNHEY and CDR2 SMNVEV (reference sequence). V lost 5 bases and J 1 base, leaving 23 bases between the germline ends. The CDR3 spells CASSRPQDSQLWNTEAFF. Written as DNA, the CDR3 is TGTGCCAGCAGTCGCCCCCAAGACAGTCAACTGTGGAACACTGAAGCTTTCTTT.